The 7 T cell receptor beta chains given below trace back to one sample, sequenced in a study of blood T cell repertoires in COVID-19. Clones were sequenced by immunoSEQ multiplex PCR, and TCRdb holds only the in-frame ones, with some missing. The sample includes approximately 97,000 clones, more than 75% of them seen just once. The sequencing sample was made of peripheral blood. The receptor set was obtained from a human donor in a cohort sampled during active COVID-19.

V gene TRBV5-1 combines with J gene TRBJ1-1; 9 bases align to TRBD1. V was pared by 4 bases and J by 1 base, with 8 bases of the junction left unmatched. The CDR3 consists of 16 residues. In germline, CDR1 is SGHRS, CDR2 YFSETQ. In DNA form, the CDR3 reads TGCGCCAGCAGCGCTCGACAGGGGGGGCCGAACACTGAAGCTTTCTTT. Residues: CASSARQGGPNTEAFF. The full variable domain, with the rest looked up from reference TRBV5-1 and TRBJ1-1, is KAGVTQTPRYLIKTRGQQVTLSCSPISGHRSVSWYQQTPGQGLQFLFEYFSETQRNKGNFPGRFSGRQFSNSRSEMNVSTLELGDSALYLCASSARQGGPNTEAFFGQGTRLTVV.

V usage is TRBV5-1 and J usage is TRBJ2-1, with 12 bases aligning to TRBD2. The CDR3 spans 14 residues. V was pared by 4 bases and J by 7 bases, with 3 bases of the junction left unmatched. Germline V lookup: CDR1 SGHRS, CDR2 YFSETQ. CDR3 loop: CASSHGTSGNEQFF. CDR3 DNA sequence: TGCGCCAGCAGCCACGGGACTAGCGGGAATGAGCAGTTCTTC.

CDR3 residues: CASKSPPPGQIHEQFF. For the CDR3, the DNA is TGTGCCAGCAAATCACCCCCCCCAGGACAGATCCATGAGCAGTTCTTC. The rearrangement uses TRBV28 and TRBJ2-1; TRBD1 is a possible D gene (6 bases). CDR1 is MDHEN, CDR2 SYDVKM, per germline. The CDR3 runs 16 residues. V was shortened by 7 bases and J by 8 bases, with 24 bases between the two germline ends.

The chain uses TRBV6-5 and TRBJ2-2; D is possibly TRBD1 (6 bases). The germline V gene encodes CDR1 MNHEY and CDR2 SVGAGI. The length of the CDR3 is 15 residues. Trimming shortened V by 7 bases and J by 0 bases, and 12 bases separated the two germline ends. Written as DNA, the CDR3 is TGTGCCAGCACCTCAGGACAGACGAACACCGGGGAGCTGTTTTTT. Its protein is CASTSGQTNTGELFF.

This sequence joins TRBV19 and TRBJ1-1; maybe TRBD1 (5 bases). This CDR3 contains 13 residues. The germline V gene encodes CDR1 LNHDA and CDR2 SQIVND (reference sequence). The V gene lost 3 bases and the J gene lost 4 bases, with 9 bases spanning the gap. In nucleotides, the CDR3 is TGTGCCAGTAGTATTCAGGGTAGCACTGAAGCTTTCTTT. Residues: CASSIQGSTEAFF.

V usage is TRBV6-5 and J usage is TRBJ2-7, with D perhaps matching TRBD1 (6 bases). V was clipped by 5 bases and J by 1 base, with 9 bases between them. This CDR3 is built from 13 residues. The germline V gene encodes CDR1 MNHEY and CDR2 SVGAGI. CDR3 protein: CASSNRESYEQYF. For the CDR3, the DNA is TGTGCCAGCAGTAACAGGGAGTCCTACGAGCAGTACTTC.

The J gene is TRBJ2-7, the V gene TRBV19; 10 nucleotides align to TRBD2. In germline, CDR1 is LNHDA, CDR2 SQIVND (reference sequence). V shed 6 bases, J shed 3 bases, and the junction held 17 bases outside the gene matches. This CDR3 has 18 residues. The CDR3 nucleotides are TGTGCCAGTAGCTCAACACGTGATAGCGGGAGGCCCTACTACGAGCAGTACTTC. Residues: CASSSTRDSGRPYYEQYF. Looking up the rest from reference TRBV19 and TRBJ2-7 gives the full variable domain: DGGITQSPKYLFRKEGQNVTLSCEQNLNHDAMYWYRQDPGQGLRLIYYSQIVNDFQKGDIAEGYSVSREKKESFPLTVTSAQKNPTAFYLCASSSTRDSGRPYYEQYFGPGTRLTVT.